This T cell receptor (beta chain) appears in the sequencing data of a study of blood T cell repertoires in COVID-19. Study background: Italy, Spain and the United States were the sources of the convalescent and acute COVID-19 samples. T cells, B-cell-depleted T cells, or PBMCs provided the cDNA or gDNA that served as material.

Profiled with immunoSEQ multiplex PCR; TCRdb holds only in-frame clones, not every one. The sample lists 95,000 to 150,000 clones; around nine tenths were seen once. There are 12 residues in the CDR3. The V gene's germline CDR1 is SQVTM and CDR2 ANQGSEA. V dropped 6 bases and J dropped 5 bases, with 10 bases sitting between them. The TCR originated in a woman in her 50s with acute or convalescent COVID-19. Sequencing was done on a sample of peripheral blood. The chain uses TRBV29-1 and TRBJ1-4; no reliable D call. In DNA form, the CDR3 reads TGCAGCGTGACGGGAGGGAATGAAAAACTGTTTTTT. Protein product: CSVTGGNEKLFF. The full variable domain, in which reference TRBV29-1 and TRBJ1-4 provide the parts outside the CDR3, is SAVISQKPSRDICQRGTSLTIQCQVDSQVTMMFWYRQQPGQSLTLIATANQGSEATYESGFVIDKFPISRPNLTFSTLTVSNMSPEDSSIYLCSVTGGNEKLFFGSGTQLSVL.